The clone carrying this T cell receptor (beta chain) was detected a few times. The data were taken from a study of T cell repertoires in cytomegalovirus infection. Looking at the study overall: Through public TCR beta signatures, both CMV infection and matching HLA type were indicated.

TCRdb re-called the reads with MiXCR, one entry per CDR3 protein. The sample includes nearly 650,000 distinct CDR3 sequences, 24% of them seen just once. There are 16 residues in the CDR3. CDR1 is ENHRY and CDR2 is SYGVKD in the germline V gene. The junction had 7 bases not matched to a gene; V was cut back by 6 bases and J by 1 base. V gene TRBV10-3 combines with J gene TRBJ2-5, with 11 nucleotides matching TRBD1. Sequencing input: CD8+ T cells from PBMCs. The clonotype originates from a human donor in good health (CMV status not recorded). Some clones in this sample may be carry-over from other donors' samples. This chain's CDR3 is CAIRPGQGEIQETQYF. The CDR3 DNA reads TGTGCCATCAGGCCGGGACAGGGGGAGATCCAAGAGACCCAGTACTTC.